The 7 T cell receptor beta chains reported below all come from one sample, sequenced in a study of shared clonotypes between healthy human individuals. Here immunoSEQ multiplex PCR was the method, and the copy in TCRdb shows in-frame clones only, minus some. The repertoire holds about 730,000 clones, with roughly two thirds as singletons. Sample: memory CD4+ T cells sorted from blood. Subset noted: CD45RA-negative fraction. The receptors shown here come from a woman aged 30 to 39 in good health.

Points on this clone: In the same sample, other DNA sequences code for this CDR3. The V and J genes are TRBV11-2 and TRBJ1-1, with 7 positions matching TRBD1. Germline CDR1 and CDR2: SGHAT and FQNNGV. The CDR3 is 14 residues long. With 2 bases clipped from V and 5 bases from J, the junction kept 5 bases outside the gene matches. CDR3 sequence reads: CASSLQGVSTEAFF. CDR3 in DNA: TGTGCCAGCAGCTTACAGGGGGTTAGTACTGAAGCTTTCTTT. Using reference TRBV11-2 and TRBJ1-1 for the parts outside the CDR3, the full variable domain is EAGVAQSPRYKIIEKRQSVAFWCNPISGHATLYWYQQILGQGPKLLIQFQNNGVVDDSQLPKDRFSAERLKGVDSTLKIQPAKLEDSAVYLCASSLQGVSTEAFFGQGTRLTVV.

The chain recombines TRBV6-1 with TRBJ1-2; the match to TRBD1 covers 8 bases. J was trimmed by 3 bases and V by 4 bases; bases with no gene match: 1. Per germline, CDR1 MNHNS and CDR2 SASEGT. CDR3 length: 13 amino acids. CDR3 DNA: TGTGCCAGCAGTGCGACAGGGGACTATGGCTACACCTTC. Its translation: CASSATGDYGYTF.

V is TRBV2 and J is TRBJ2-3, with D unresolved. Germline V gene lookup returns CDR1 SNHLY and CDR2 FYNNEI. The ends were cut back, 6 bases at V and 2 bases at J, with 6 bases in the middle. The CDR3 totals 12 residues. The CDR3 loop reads CASRGSTDTQYF. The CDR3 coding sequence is TGTGCCAGCAGAGGGTCCACAGATACGCAGTATTTT.

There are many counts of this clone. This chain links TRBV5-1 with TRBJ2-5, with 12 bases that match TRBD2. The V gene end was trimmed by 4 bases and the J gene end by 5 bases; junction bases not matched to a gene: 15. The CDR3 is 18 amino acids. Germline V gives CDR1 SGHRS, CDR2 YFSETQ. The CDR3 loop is CASSARLAGEIKVETQYF. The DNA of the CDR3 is TGCGCCAGCAGCGCCCGACTAGCGGGAGAAATTAAGGTGGAGACCCAGTACTTC.

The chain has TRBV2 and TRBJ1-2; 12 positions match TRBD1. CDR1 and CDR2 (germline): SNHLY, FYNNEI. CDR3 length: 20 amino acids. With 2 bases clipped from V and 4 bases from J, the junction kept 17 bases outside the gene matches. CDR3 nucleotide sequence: TGTGCCAGCAGTGAATCCCCTCTCCGGGACAGGGGGCCAGGAACCTATGGCTACACCTTC. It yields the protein CASSESPLRDRGPGTYGYTF.

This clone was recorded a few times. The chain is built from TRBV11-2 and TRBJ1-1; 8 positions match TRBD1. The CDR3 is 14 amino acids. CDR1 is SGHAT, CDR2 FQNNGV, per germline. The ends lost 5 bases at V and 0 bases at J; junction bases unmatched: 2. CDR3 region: CASSGQGLNTEAFF. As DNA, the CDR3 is TGTGCCAGCAGCGGACAGGGATTGAACACTGAAGCTTTCTTT.

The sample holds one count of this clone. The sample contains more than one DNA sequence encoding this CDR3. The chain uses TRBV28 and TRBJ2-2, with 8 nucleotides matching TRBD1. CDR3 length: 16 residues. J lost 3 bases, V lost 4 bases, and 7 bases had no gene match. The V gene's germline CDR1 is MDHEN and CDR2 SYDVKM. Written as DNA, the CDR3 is TGTGCCAGCAGTTCGCCCGACAGGGGATACACCGGGGAGCTGTTTTTT. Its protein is CASSSPDRGYTGELFF.